This T cell receptor (beta chain) was profiled in a study of shared clonotypes between healthy human individuals. V lost 1 base to trimming and J lost 6 bases, with 13 bases between them. In germline, CDR1 is SGHDN, CDR2 FVKESK. The CDR3 loop spans 14 amino acids. The data were produced by immunoSEQ multiplex PCR, yet TCRdb's version contains in-frame clones alone and is incomplete. This sample has approximately 1.9 million clones, with around 93% found just once. CD45RO-negative, CCR7-positively selected cells formed the naive CD8 fraction, excluding terminally differentiated effector memory CD45RA+ cells.

Sequenced sample: naive CD8+ T cells from PBMCs. This chain links TRBV14 with TRBJ2-7; maybe TRBD2 (7 bases). This sequence originates from a man between 18 and 29 years old in good health. Some clones in this sample may be carry-over from other donors' samples. In DNA, the CDR3 is TGTGCCAGCAGCCAAGGACGGCGGGGGCCCGAGCAGTACTTC. Translation: CASSQGRRGPEQYF.